The 11 T cell receptor beta chains below come from one sample, sequenced in a study of blood T cell repertoires in COVID-19. The data were produced by immunoSEQ multiplex PCR, yet TCRdb's version contains in-frame clones alone and is incomplete. The table includes 60,000 to 65,000 clones, roughly 83% detected once. The specimen was peripheral blood. The receptors shown here come from a man aged 45-65 years with COVID-19, enrolled during active disease.

The gene calls are TRBV11-2 and TRBJ2-1; possibly TRBD1 for D (5 bases). Germline V gene lookup returns CDR1 SGHAT and CDR2 FQNNGV. The CDR3 spans 13 residues. Trimming took 1 base from V and 5 from J, leaving 6 bases between them. The CDR3 region has the DNA TGTGCCAGCAGCTTAGGCAGGGACAATGAGCAGTTCTTC. As protein: CASSLGRDNEQFF.

The J gene is TRBJ2-1, the V gene TRBV27; D may be TRBD2 (5 bases). The V end was cut by 4 bases, the J end by 8 bases, with 21 bases between. Germline assignment: CDR1 MNHEY and CDR2 SMNVEV (reference sequence). This CDR3 is built from 16 residues. In DNA form, the CDR3 reads TGTGCCAGCAGTTCAGTCACGTCTGGGGAGCGATATGAGCAGTTCTTC. Translation gives CASSSVTSGERYEQFF.

The V gene is TRBV11-2, the J gene TRBJ1-1; tentative D call: TRBD1 (5 bases). This CDR3 spans 18 amino acids. CDR1 SGHAT and CDR2 FQNNGV come from the germline V gene. The ends were cut back, 1 base at V and 1 base at J, with 19 bases in the middle. The CDR3 sequence is CASSLVRTVGGRNTEAFF. CDR3 DNA sequence: TGTGCCAGCAGCTTAGTTAGAACAGTGGGGGGAAGGAACACTGAAGCTTTCTTT.

The chain has TRBV4-1 and TRBJ1-1, with D tentatively TRBD1 (5 bases). CDR1 and CDR2 from the germline V gene are MGHRA and YSYEKL. The CDR3 is made up of 16 amino acids. V lost 0 bases and J lost 0, with 11 bases in between. The CDR3 loop reads CASSQDGGSMNTEAFF. CDR3 nucleotides: TGCGCCAGCAGCCAAGACGGGGGGAGTATGAACACTGAAGCTTTCTTT.

J is TRBJ2-1 and V is TRBV12-3 or TRBV12-4; TRBD2 is a possible D gene (6 bases). The CDR3 covers 13 residues. The germline V and J ends were trimmed by 11 bases and 5 bases, with 16 bases remaining between them. The DNA for the CDR3 is TGTGCCTGCCTAAGCGGGCTAAACAATGAGCAGTTCTTC. Encoded protein: CACLSGLNNEQFF.

The chain carries TRBV30 and TRBJ2-5; 8 positions match TRBD2. From germline, CDR1 is GTSNPN and CDR2 SVGIG (reference sequence). The CDR3 runs 15 residues. The V segment lost 0 bases and the J segment 5 bases; nucleotides outside the gene matches: 8. The CDR3 bases are TGTGCCTGGAGTGTCGGCGGGAGGTTGCGGGAGACCCAGTACTTC. This sequence encodes CAWSVGGRLRETQYF. Complete variable domain (other parts from reference TRBV30 and TRBJ2-5): SQTIHQWPATLVQPVGSPLSLECTVEGTSNPNLYWYRQAAGRGLQLLFYSVGIGQISSEVPQNLSASRPQDRQFILSSKKLLLSDSGFYLCAWSVGGRLRETQYFGPGTRLLVL.

The chain has TRBV7-3 and TRBJ2-1; weak D call: TRBD2 (6 bases). V was clipped by 4 bases and J by 8 bases, with 21 bases between them. Germline V CDR1 and CDR2: SGHTA, FQGTGA. This CDR3 is 16 amino acids long. This chain's CDR3 is CASSSQVAGRFDEQFF. Written as DNA, the CDR3 is TGTGCCAGCAGCTCCCAAGTGGCAGGGAGGTTTGATGAGCAGTTCTTC.

The chain carries TRBV5-1 and TRBJ2-2; 12 bases align to TRBD2. CDR1 is SGHRS, CDR2 YFSETQ, per germline. The length of the CDR3 is 15 residues. The ends lost 4 bases at V and 5 bases at J; junction bases unmatched: 3. The CDR3: CASSLTSGGTGELFF. DNA for the CDR3: TGCGCCAGCAGCCTTACTAGCGGGGGGACCGGGGAGCTGTTTTTT.

This chain uses TRBV19 with TRBJ1-5, with a tentative D call TRBD1 (5 bases). The V and J ends lost 4 bases and 4 bases respectively, with 14 bases between them. Germline V gene lookup returns CDR1 LNHDA and CDR2 SQIVND (reference sequence). The CDR3 is made up of 15 amino acids. The CDR3 spells CASSRKGVSNQPQHF. DNA of the CDR3: TGTGCCAGTAGTAGAAAAGGGGTCTCTAATCAGCCCCAGCATTTT. Together with reference TRBV19 and TRBJ1-5, the CDR3 gives the full variable domain: DGGITQSPKYLFRKEGQNVTLSCEQNLNHDAMYWYRQDPGQGLRLIYYSQIVNDFQKGDIAEGYSVSREKKESFPLTVTSAQKNPTAFYLCASSRKGVSNQPQHFGDGTRLSIL.

V and J are TRBV19 and TRBJ2-7; a possible D gene is TRBD2 (6 bases). Trimming left V 5 bases short and J 2 bases short, with 13 bases between. The CDR3 has 14 residues. Germline CDR1 and CDR2: LNHDA and SQIVND (reference sequence). CDR3 coding DNA: TGTGCCAGTAGTCTCAGCGGGCAGGCCTACGAGCAGTACTTC. Translating gives CASSLSGQAYEQYF. Based on the CDR3 plus reference TRBV19 and TRBJ2-7, the full variable domain is DGGITQSPKYLFRKEGQNVTLSCEQNLNHDAMYWYRQDPGQGLRLIYYSQIVNDFQKGDIAEGYSVSREKKESFPLTVTSAQKNPTAFYLCASSLSGQAYEQYFGPGTRLTVT.

The V and J genes are TRBV19 and TRBJ2-7, with 8 bases fitting TRBD1. The CDR3 runs 14 residues. V shed 6 bases, J shed 2 bases, and the junction held 6 bases outside the gene matches. Germline V CDR1 and CDR2: LNHDA, SQIVND (reference sequence). The CDR3 reads CASRHRQGTYEQYF. The CDR3 nucleotides read TGTGCCAGTAGGCATCGACAGGGGACCTACGAGCAGTACTTC.